What follows is one T cell receptor (beta chain) and its context. V was clipped by 3 bases and J by 12 bases; unmatched bases: 3. This CDR3 is built from 11 residues. The data were obtained in a study of type 1 and type 2 diabetes patients. Amplification started from genomic DNA. Multiplex PCR with 30 forward and 13 reverse primers amplified the TCR beta CDR3. TCRdb analysed the multiplex PCR reads with MiXCR anew, one entry per CDR3 protein. The sample carries about 290,000 distinct CDR3 sequences, 47% recorded once. This TCR came from a man aged 18 to 29 with type 2 diabetes. J is TRBJ2-7 and V is TRBV12-3 or TRBV12-4; 9 bases agree with TRBD1. The sequenced sample was peripheral blood mononuclear cells (PBMCs). CDR3 region: CASSLGQGGYF. The CDR3 DNA is TGTGCCAGCAGTTTGGGACAGGGTGGGTACTTC.